The 30 T cell receptor beta chains listed next were all sequenced from one sample in a study of CD8+CD57+ T cells in acquired aplastic anemia (dated by TCRdb to about 2018). For sequencing, an Illumina HiSeq 2000 was employed. Profiling of TCR beta VDJ combinations and CDR3 sequences used genomic DNA as the template. TCRdb passed the public sequencing reads through fastp at Q25 and MiXCR, retaining productive beta sequences. Here each entry gathers all rows of one CDR3 protein and keeps the most common genes and DNA. Counted in this sample were 300,000 or so distinct CDR3 sequences; 56% of them appeared once. The top ten clones comprise approximately 1.3% of the sample. Flow cytometry had shown CD8+CD57+ cell expansion in the patients selected for sequencing. The sequenced sample consisted of sorted CD4+, CD8+, or CD8+CD57+ T cells (not recorded which) from PBMCs. The receptors were sampled from a human donor with aplastic anemia.

This clonotype was observed a few times. An end of the junction differs from the germline gene, which may be a read error. DNA for the CDR3: TGCAGCGTGGAAGTTCAGGGACCCCTCTATGGCTACACCTTC. Translated, it gives CSVEVQGPLYGYTF. The chain uses TRBV29-1 and TRBJ1-2; D might be TRBD1 (5 bases). This CDR3 has 14 residues. Germline CDR1 and CDR2: SQVTM and ANQGSEA.

The rearrangement joins TRBV19 to TRBJ2-1; TRBD1 aligns across 7 bases. Germline V gene lookup returns CDR1 LNHDA and CDR2 SQIVND (reference sequence). CDR3 size: 15 residues. V was clipped by 4 bases and J by 4 bases; unmatched bases: 7. As DNA, the CDR3 is TGTGCCAGTAGTAGCCCTAGGGGGCCTTACAATGAGCAGTTCTTC. Residues: CASSSPRGPYNEQFF.

In its sample, this clonotype was seen many times. The chain recombines TRBV11-3 with TRBJ2-1; D may match TRBD1 or TRBD2 (5 bases each). The CDR3 length is 12 residues. Trimming cost V 4 bases and J 10 bases, with 11 bases left between them. Germline assignment: CDR1 SGHNT and CDR2 YENEEA. This CDR3 reads CASSSGRGEQFF. Written as DNA, the CDR3 is TGTGCCAGCAGCTCGGGACGAGGAGAGCAGTTCTTC.

A word on this clonotype: This sequence may be a read error, since a much larger clone differs from it by one base. Here the CDR3 omits its conserved ending phenylalanine or tryptophan, so a read error is the likely source. No DNA is shown, since the ends of the CDR3 on it are uncertain; the CDR3 is the one TCRdb lists. The gene calls are TRBV20-1 and TRBJ1-1; the listed D gene, TRBD1, was not tested against the DNA. Germline CDR1 DFQATT, CDR2 SNEGSKA (reference sequence). The CDR3 is 13 residues long, ends included. CDR3 amino acids: CSQRTDMNTEALL.

This rearrangement joins TRBV12-3 or TRBV12-4 to TRBJ1-1; D uncertain. V lost 5 bases, J lost 1 base, and 11 bases lay in between. The CDR3 is 14 amino acids. The CDR3 nucleotides read TGTGCCAGCAGTCTTTTCGACGGGAACACTGAAGCTTTCTTT. Its translation: CASSLFDGNTEAFF.

This clonotype was detected ten times or more. V usage is TRBV19 and J usage is TRBJ1-5; the D is unclear. The germline gives CDR1 LNHDA, CDR2 SQIVND (reference sequence). The V gene lost 7 bases and the J gene lost 0 bases, with 10 bases spanning the gap. This CDR3 contains 14 residues. The CDR3 sequence is CASKFVGSNQPQHF. The CDR3, as DNA: TGTGCCAGTAAATTTGTAGGTAGCAATCAGCCCCAGCATTTT.

In this sample, this clonotype turned up many times. Here the CDR3 reads CASSLGGQGLYGYTF. The CDR3 DNA reads as TGTGCCAGCAGCTTGGGGGGACAGGGACTTTATGGCTACACCTTC. The chain carries TRBV5-8 and TRBJ1-2; 9 bases agree with TRBD1. Germline assignment: CDR1 SGHTS and CDR2 YDEGEE. The CDR3 covers 15 residues. Trimming removed 0 bases from V and 5 bases from J; junction bases left unmatched: 5.

This clonotype turned up a few times. This rearrangement joins TRBV2 to TRBJ1-5, with 7 bases lining up with TRBD1. Per the germline V gene, CDR1 is SNHLY and CDR2 is FYNNEI. This CDR3 is 17 amino acids long. V shed 0 bases, J shed 4 bases, and the junction held 9 bases outside the gene matches. The CDR3: CASSEAGTAYRNQPQHF. CDR3 nucleotide sequence: TGTGCCAGCAGTGAAGCCGGGACAGCTTACCGAAATCAGCCCCAGCATTTT.

The V gene is TRBV10-1, the J gene TRBJ2-7; 11 bases fit TRBD2. The length of the CDR3 is 12 residues. Germline V lookup: CDR1 WNHNN, CDR2 SYGVQD (reference sequence). J lost 3 bases, V lost 11 bases, and 3 bases had no gene match. The CDR3 reads CASGTSGYEQYF. The CDR3 DNA follows: TGCGCCTCCGGGACTAGCGGCTACGAGCAGTACTTC.

This clonotype has at least ten counts. The CDR3 here is CSARAAGGRNEQFF. DNA of the CDR3: TGCAGTGCTAGAGCGGCGGGGGGCCGGAATGAGCAGTTCTTC. The rearrangement joins TRBV20-1 to TRBJ2-1; TRBD2 aligns across 8 bases. Germline V gene sequence: CDR1 DFQATT, CDR2 SNEGSKA (reference sequence). The ends lost 1 base at V and 7 bases at J; junction bases unmatched: 6. CDR3 length: 14 residues.

The J gene is TRBJ1-1, the V gene TRBV19, with a tentative D call TRBD1 (6 bases). V was shortened by 8 bases and J by 1 base, with 14 bases between the two germline ends. CDR1 LNHDA and CDR2 SQIVND come from the germline V gene (reference sequence). The CDR3 is made up of 14 amino acids. In DNA, the CDR3 is TGTGCCAGTTCTAGGGGGGCGGAGAACACTGAAGCTTTCTTT. Its translation is CASSRGAENTEAFF.

The chain is built from TRBV7-9 and TRBJ2-7, with TRBD2 as a possible D gene (5 bases). This CDR3 is 12 amino acids long. Trimming took off 5 bases at V and 5 bases at J, with 10 bases between the two ends. Germline V gene lookup returns CDR1 SEHNR and CDR2 FQNEAQ (reference sequence). The CDR3 nucleotides read TGTGCCAGCAGCGGGAGACTTGACGAGCAGTACTTC. As protein: CASSGRLDEQYF.

This chain connects TRBV29-1 to TRBJ2-7; D is undetermined. Deletions cut 4 bases from V and 5 bases from J, with 12 bases between. CDR3 length: 12 amino acids. Germline CDR1 reads SQVTM; CDR2 reads ANQGSEA. The CDR3 bases are TGCAGCGTTGGAAATTGGGTGCACGAGCAGTACTTC. Encoded protein: CSVGNWVHEQYF.

The chain employs TRBV10-2 and TRBJ1-1; D is possibly TRBD1 (5 bases). V gave up 3 bases and J gave up 0 bases, with 11 bases separating them. Germline V lookup: CDR1 WSHSY, CDR2 SAAADI. The CDR3 totals 15 residues. The CDR3, as DNA: TGCGCCAGCAGTGACGACAGTAGAATGAACACTGAAGCTTTCTTT. It codes for CASSDDSRMNTEAFF.

In this sample, this clonotype turned up a few times. The chain is built from TRBV2 and TRBJ2-3, with D perhaps TRBD2 (6 bases). The CDR3 has 15 residues. The V end lost 8 bases, the J end lost 0 bases, and 15 bases lay between the germline ends. Germline CDR1 reads SNHLY; CDR2 reads FYNNEI. CDR3 DNA: TGTGCCAGCGGACAACTAGCACCAAGCACAGATACGCAGTATTTT. Protein: CASGQLAPSTDTQYF. Looking up the rest from reference TRBV2 and TRBJ2-3 gives the full variable domain: EPEVTQTPSHQVTQMGQEVILRCVPISNHLYFYWYRQILGQKVEFLVSFYNNEISEKSEIFDDQFSVERPDGSNFTLKIRSTKLEDSAMYFCASGQLAPSTDTQYFGPGTRLTVL.

This clonotype has at least ten counts. The chain uses TRBV19 and TRBJ2-5; D tentatively reads TRBD1 or TRBD2 (5 bases each). CDR1 and CDR2 (germline): LNHDA, SQIVND (reference sequence). Trimming stripped 3 bases from V and 5 bases from J, with 13 bases between. The CDR3 loop spans 14 amino acids. The CDR3 region is CASSMKTAEETQYF. The DNA for the CDR3 is TGTGCCAGTAGTATGAAGACAGCGGAGGAGACCCAGTACTTC.

This clonotype has ten or more counts. The J gene is TRBJ2-3, the V gene TRBV7-2, with D possibly TRBD2 on 7 matching bases. There are 16 residues in the CDR3. Germline lookup yields CDR1 SGHTA and CDR2 FQGNSA. Trimming removed 5 bases from V and 7 bases from J, with 22 bases in between. This CDR3 reads CASSGVGGGSVYTQYF. The CDR3 nucleotides read TGTGCCAGCAGCGGGGTCGGGGGCGGGAGTGTTTATACGCAGTATTTT.

This clonotype was picked up a small number of times. The CDR3: CSVIRDFLETQYF. CDR3 DNA sequence: TGCAGCGTAATCCGGGACTTCCTAGAGACCCAGTACTTC. This chain joins TRBV29-1 and TRBJ2-5; D may be TRBD2 (6 bases). Trimming shortened V by 6 bases and J by 4 bases, and 15 bases separated the two germline ends. The CDR3 contains 13 residues. Germline V CDR1 and CDR2: SQVTM, ANQGSEA. The full variable domain, with the rest looked up from reference TRBV29-1 and TRBJ2-5, is SAVISQKPSRDICQRGTSLTIQCQVDSQVTMMFWYRQQPGQSLTLIATANQGSEATYESGFVIDKFPISRPNLTFSTLTVSNMSPEDSSIYLCSVIRDFLETQYFGPGTRLLVL.

This sequence joins TRBV20-1 and TRBJ2-7, with TRBD2 identical over 7 bases. J gave up 5 bases and V 0 bases, and 10 bases lay outside the gene matches. Per germline, CDR1 DFQATT and CDR2 SNEGSKA (reference sequence). The CDR3 is 15 amino acids. The CDR3 loop reads CSARDRWGGSNEQYF. The CDR3 DNA is TGCAGTGCTAGAGACCGTTGGGGGGGGTCAAACGAGCAGTACTTC.

This clonotype has a count of ten or more. The chain couples TRBV10-3 to TRBJ2-2; tentatively, D is TRBD2 (6 bases). Trimming pared 7 bases from V and 0 bases from J, leaving 9 bases between. In germline, CDR1 is ENHRY, CDR2 SYGVKD. The CDR3 is made up of 14 amino acids. The CDR3 coding sequence is TGTGCCATCAAATTAGCGGCGAACACCGGGGAGCTGTTTTTT. Protein: CAIKLAANTGELFF.

In this sample, this clonotype turned up many times. The chain combines TRBV4-2 with TRBJ2-1, with 14 positions matching TRBD2. J was trimmed by 7 bases and V by 0 bases; bases with no gene match: 5. Germline V gene lookup returns CDR1 LGHNA and CDR2 YNFKEQ. This CDR3 spans 17 amino acids. CDR3 loop: CASSQDTGLAGENEQFF. The CDR3 DNA reads TGTGCCAGCAGCCAAGATACGGGACTAGCGGGAGAGAATGAGCAGTTCTTC.

The rearrangement uses TRBV6-6 and TRBJ2-1; 11 bases fit TRBD2. The trim removed 11 bases at V and 8 bases at J, leaving 11 bases unmatched. This CDR3 is 14 amino acids long. CDR1 MNHNY and CDR2 SVGAGI come from the germline V gene (reference sequence). DNA for the CDR3: TGTGCCGGTGCTAGCGGGGGGTCTTGGGATGAGCAGTTCTTC. Translated, it gives CAGASGGSWDEQFF.

This clonotype has ten or more counts. This chain uses TRBV5-1 with TRBJ2-3; no reliable D call. The CDR3 spans 12 residues. The V end lost 0 bases, the J end lost 2 bases, and 1 base lay between the germline ends. Germline assignment: CDR1 SGHRS and CDR2 YFSETQ. In DNA, the CDR3 is TGCGCCAGCAGCTTGGTCACAGATACGCAGTATTTT. It encodes CASSLVTDTQYF.

V is TRBV12-3 or TRBV12-4 and J is TRBJ1-1; D is ambiguous. This CDR3 spans 13 amino acids. The V gene lost 7 bases and the J gene lost 5 bases, with 14 bases spanning the gap. CDR3 DNA sequence: TGTGCCAGCACCATAAGAGGGAGGACTGAAGCTTTCTTT. This translates into CASTIRGRTEAFF.

The chain carries TRBV25-1 and TRBJ1-2; 8 positions agree with TRBD1. The trim removed 6 bases at V and 6 bases at J, leaving 6 bases unmatched. This CDR3 has 13 amino acids. Germline assignment: CDR1 MGHDK and CDR2 SYGVNS. The CDR3 DNA follows: TGTGCCAGCAGCGACACGGGACAGGATGGCTACACCTTC. This codes for CASSDTGQDGYTF.

The J gene is TRBJ2-2, the V gene TRBV7-2; tentatively, D is TRBD1 (5 bases). V was clipped by 5 bases and J by 4 bases, with 14 bases between them. The CDR3 is 15 amino acids. Germline V lookup: CDR1 SGHTA, CDR2 FQGNSA. The chain's CDR3 is CASSPSLGPTGELFF. The DNA for the CDR3 is TGTGCCAGCAGCCCCTCCTTGGGGCCCACCGGGGAGCTGTTTTTT.

This clonotype was recorded many times. The rearrangement joins TRBV2 to TRBJ1-6, with 8 bases aligning to TRBD1. The trim removed 7 bases at V and 10 bases at J, leaving 9 bases unmatched. Germline V gene sequence: CDR1 SNHLY, CDR2 FYNNEI. The CDR3 consists of 14 residues. The CDR3 coding sequence is TGTGCCAGCACCACCCAGGGGGCAGGGTCACCCCTCCACTTT. It encodes CASTTQGAGSPLHF. The variable domain in full, completed from reference TRBV2 and TRBJ1-6, reads EPEVTQTPSHQVTQMGQEVILRCVPISNHLYFYWYRQILGQKVEFLVSFYNNEISEKSEIFDDQFSVERPDGSNFTLKIRSTKLEDSAMYFCASTTQGAGSPLHFGNGTRLTVT.

This clonotype was seen at least ten times. The junction differs from germline at one of its ends, possibly a read error. The V call is TRBV12-3 or TRBV12-4, the J call TRBJ2-3, with TRBD2 matching over 9 bases. The CDR3 is 13 amino acids. Here the CDR3 reads CASSVAGVSTQYF. DNA of the CDR3: TGTGCCAGCAGTGTAGCGGGAGTTAGTACGCAGTATTTT.

In its sample, this clonotype was seen many times. The gene calls are TRBV6-5 and TRBJ1-3, with D possibly TRBD1 on 6 matching bases. The CDR3 has 14 residues. V was pared by 5 bases and J by 1 base, with 9 bases between. Germline loops: CDR1 MNHEY, CDR2 SVGAGI. The CDR3: CASSLRGSGNTIYF. CDR3 in DNA: TGTGCCAGCAGTCTCAGGGGATCTGGAAACACCATATATTTT.

The chain couples TRBV20-1 to TRBJ2-3, with 8 bases aligning to TRBD2. Losses at the gene ends were 6 bases for V and 2 bases for J; bases not matched to a gene: 7. The CDR3 runs 14 residues. The germline V gene has CDR1 DFQATT and CDR2 SNEGSKA (reference sequence). The CDR3 DNA is TGCAGTGCGGGGGTAGCGGGGCTCACAGATACGCAGTATTTT. This gives the protein CSAGVAGLTDTQYF.